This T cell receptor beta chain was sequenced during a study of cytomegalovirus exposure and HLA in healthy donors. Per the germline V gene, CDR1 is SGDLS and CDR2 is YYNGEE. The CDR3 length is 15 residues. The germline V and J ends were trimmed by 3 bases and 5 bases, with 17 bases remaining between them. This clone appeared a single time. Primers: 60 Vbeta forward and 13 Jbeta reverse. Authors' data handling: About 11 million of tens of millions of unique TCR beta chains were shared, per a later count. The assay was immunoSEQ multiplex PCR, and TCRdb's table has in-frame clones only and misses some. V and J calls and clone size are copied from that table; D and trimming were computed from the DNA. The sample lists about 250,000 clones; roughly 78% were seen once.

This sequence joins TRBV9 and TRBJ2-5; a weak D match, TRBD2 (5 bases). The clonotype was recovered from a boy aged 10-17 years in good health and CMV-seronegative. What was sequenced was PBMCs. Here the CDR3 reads CASSDSRGVRETQYF. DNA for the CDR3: TGTGCCAGCAGCGACTCTCGGGGAGTCCGGGAGACCCAGTACTTC.